A selection of T cell receptor beta chains follows, all from one sample in a study of regulatory T cells in long-lasting Graves disease. Each CDR3 protein is one row after TCRdb ran MiXCR on the multiplex PCR reads. The table has over 350,000 distinct CDR3 sequences, 15% seen once. The same sample was also used in a study of T cells in Graves' hyperthyroidism and ophthalmopathy.

This specimen was peripheral blood mononuclear cells (PBMCs), taken at new diagnosis, from a patient treated with antithyroid drugs. The receptor set was obtained from a middle-aged woman with Graves disease. CDR3s include the opening cysteine and the closing phenylalanine or tryptophan. A D gene is named only where the DNA matches it firmly. A clone size is listed for some rows: how often the clone was seen (once, few, many), or a class if it is expanded.

size	D	V	J	CDR3	DNA
once	.	TRBV20-1	TRBJ1-2	CSATNTLGYGYTF	TGCAGTGCTACCAACACTCTCGGCTATGGCTACACCTTC
few	.	TRBV5-4	TRBJ2-1	CASSLQHVNEQFF	TGTGCCAGCAGCCTACAACACGTCAATGAGCAGTTCTTC
many	TRBD2	TRBV30	TRBJ2-1	CALFSGTTQFF	TGTGCCCTCTTTAGCGGGACCACGCAGTTCTTC
many	TRBD1	TRBV18	TRBJ1-1	CASSEGAKTEAFF	TGTGCCAGCTCCGAGGGGGCGAAGACTGAAGCTTTCTTT
.	.	TRBV4-1	TRBJ1-3	CASSQDSVSAGSGNTIYF	TGCGCCAGCAGCCAAGATAGCGTTTCAGCAGGCTCTGGAAACACCATATATTTT
.	.	TRBV4-3	TRBJ2-3	CASSQEIRTDTQYF	TGCGCCAGCAGCCAAGAGATCCGCACAGATACGCAGTATTTT
.	.	TRBV5-8	TRBJ2-1	CASSLLVGAWNEQFF	TGTGCCAGCAGCTTGCTTGTGGGGGCTTGGAATGAGCAGTTCTTC
many	TRBD1	TRBV6-2/TRBV6-3	TRBJ2-3	CASSLGQGLSDTQYF	TGTGCCAGCAGTTTGGGACAGGGGCTGTCAGATACGCAGTATTTT
many	TRBD1	TRBV5-1	TRBJ2-5	CASSRTGTGESDGPAF	TGCGCCAGCAGCCGCACCGGGACAGGGGAGAGCGATGGGCCAGCCTTC
.	.	TRBV5-6	TRBJ1-5	CASSSQRQGSHQPQHF	TGTGCCAGCAGCTCCCAAAGGCAGGGTAGTCATCAGCCCCAGCATTTT
many	TRBD2	TRBV12-3/TRBV12-4	TRBJ2-1	CASSLPRSGLLSSYNEQFF	TGTGCCAGCAGCCTCCCCCGTAGCGGGCTCCTTTCCTCCTACAATGAGCAGTTCTTC
few	.	TRBV6-1	TRBJ2-7	CASTPGDSISYEQYF	TGTGCCAGCACCCCGGGGGACTCCATCTCCTACGAGCAGTACTTC
many	.	TRBV27	TRBJ2-2	CASSLMTGELFF	TGTGCCAGCAGTTTAATGACCGGGGAGCTGTTTTTT
many	TRBD2	TRBV6-9	TRBJ2-2	CASSYTPGLAGDLGELFF	TGTGCCAGCAGTTACACCCCTGGACTAGCCGGGGATTTAGGGGAGCTGTTTTTT
many	TRBD1	TRBV11-2	TRBJ2-5	CASSSMGQLQETQYF	TGTGCCAGCAGCTCAATGGGACAGCTCCAAGAGACCCAGTACTTC